The entry that follows covers one T cell receptor (beta chain) sequence. Its antigen remains unidentified. The sample originates from a study of T-cell reconstitution after alpha-beta-depleted transplantation in children. CDR3 size: 15 residues. The germline V gene has CDR1 SGHTA and CDR2 FQGNSA. Trimming took 2 bases from V and 2 from J; bases not matched to a gene: 2. Study-wide results and limits: By one year post-transplant, T-cell counts and diversity largely arose from T cells that were newly produced. Expanded graft clones numbering several hundred reportedly gave rise to alpha-beta T cells about two months after transplant. Surviving recipient T cells and thymic progenitors produced the high day-60 TCRbeta diversity seen in some patients.

Unique molecular identifiers were incorporated into the prepared TCRbeta library. From the PCR reads, TCRdb called clonotypes with MiXCR, one entry per CDR3 protein. The sample carries about 580,000 distinct CDR3 sequences, approximately 22% recorded once. The rearrangement joins TRBV7-2 to TRBJ2-1; 8 nucleotides agree with TRBD1. Sequenced here: PBMCs, mostly from graft donor cells, sampled 360 days after TCRalphabeta/CD19-depleted stem cell transplant. This receptor was obtained from a boy under two years old who had a stem cell transplant for acute myeloid leukemia, so the T cells may come from the graft donor. CDR3 sequence: CASSLPGQAYNEQFF. The CDR3 bases are TGTGCCAGCAGCTTACCGGGACAGGCCTACAATGAGCAGTTCTTC.